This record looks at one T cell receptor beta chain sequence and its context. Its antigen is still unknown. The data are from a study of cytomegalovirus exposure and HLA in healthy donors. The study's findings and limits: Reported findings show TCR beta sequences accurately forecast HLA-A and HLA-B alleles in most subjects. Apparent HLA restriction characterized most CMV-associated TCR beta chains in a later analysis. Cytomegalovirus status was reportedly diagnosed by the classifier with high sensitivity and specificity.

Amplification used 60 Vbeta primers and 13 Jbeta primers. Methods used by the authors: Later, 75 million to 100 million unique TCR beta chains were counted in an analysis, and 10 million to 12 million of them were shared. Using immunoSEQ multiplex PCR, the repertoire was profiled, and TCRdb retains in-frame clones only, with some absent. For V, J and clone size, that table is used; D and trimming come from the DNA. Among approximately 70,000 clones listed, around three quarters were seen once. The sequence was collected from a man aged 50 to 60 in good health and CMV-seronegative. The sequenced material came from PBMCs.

CDR3 sequence reads: CASSQGRTGTYEQYF. CDR3 bases: TGCGCCAGCAGCCAAGGGCGGACAGGGACCTACGAGCAGTACTTC. The chain employs TRBV4-3 and TRBJ2-7; 8 bases line up with TRBD1. The V segment lost 1 base and the J segment 2 bases; nucleotides outside the gene matches: 4. Germline lookup yields CDR1 LGHNA and CDR2 YSLEER. The CDR3 loop spans 15 amino acids.